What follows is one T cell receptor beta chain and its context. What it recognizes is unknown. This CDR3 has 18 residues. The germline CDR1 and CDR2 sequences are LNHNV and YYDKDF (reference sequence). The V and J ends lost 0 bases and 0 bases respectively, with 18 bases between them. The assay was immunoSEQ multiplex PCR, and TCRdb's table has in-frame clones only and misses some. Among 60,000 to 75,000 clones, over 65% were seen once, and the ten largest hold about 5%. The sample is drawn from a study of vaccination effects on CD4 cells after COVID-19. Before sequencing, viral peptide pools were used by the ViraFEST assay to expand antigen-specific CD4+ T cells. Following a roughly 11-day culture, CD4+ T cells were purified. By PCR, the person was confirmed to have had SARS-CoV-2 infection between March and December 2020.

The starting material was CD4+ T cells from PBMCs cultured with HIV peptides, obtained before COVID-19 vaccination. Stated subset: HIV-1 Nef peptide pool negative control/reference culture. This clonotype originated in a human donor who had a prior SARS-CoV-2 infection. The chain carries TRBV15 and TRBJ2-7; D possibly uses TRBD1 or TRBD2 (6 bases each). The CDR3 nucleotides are TGTGCCACCAGCAGAGAAGGGGGAGGAACCCCGAGCTCCTACGAGCAGTACTTC. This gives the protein CATSREGGGTPSSYEQYF.